These 32 T cell receptor beta chains originate from one sample sequenced in a study of blood T cells in healthy people across ages. Primed by a sample-barcoded 5' primer and a J-beta primer mix, a second PCR proceeded for roughly 6 to 12 cycles. TCRdb used MiXCR to reprocess the 5' RACE reads, holding one entry per CDR3 protein. The table lists more than 550,000 distinct CDR3 sequences, approximately 22% of them singletons. Sequenced material: blood. The receptors come from a man between 65 and 85 years old in good health.

This clonotype has more than one count but fewer than ten. The chain has TRBV20-1 and TRBJ1-2; D remains unclear. The CDR3 consists of 14 residues. The V end lost 4 bases, the J end lost 6 bases, and 18 bases lay between the germline ends. Germline V gene sequence: CDR1 DFQATT, CDR2 SNEGSKA (reference sequence). The CDR3 is CSAIPGKGAHGYTF. In DNA form, the CDR3 reads TGCAGTGCTATCCCCGGGAAGGGAGCACATGGCTACACCTTC.

V gene TRBV4-1 combines with J gene TRBJ2-1, with D tentatively TRBD2 (6 bases). CDR3 size: 16 residues. CDR1 is MGHRA, CDR2 YSYEKL, per germline. V gave up 0 bases and J gave up 6 bases, with 15 bases separating them. The CDR3 nucleotides are TGCGCCAGCAGCCAAGAAAGGGGAGGAGCGGGCAATGAGCAGTTCTTC. As protein: CASSQERGGAGNEQFF.

This clonotype was counted between two and nine times. One end of the junction varies from germline; a read error may be responsible. The V and J genes are TRBV28 and TRBJ2-3; D tentatively fits TRBD1 or TRBD2 (7 bases each). Germline CDR1 is MDHEN and CDR2 is SYDVKM. This CDR3 is built from 15 residues. CDR3 residues: CASSFWRGGTDAQYF. In nucleotides, the CDR3 is TGTGCCAGCAGTTTTTGGAGGGGGGGGACAGATGCGCAGTATTTT.

This clonotype was seen a few times. The chain couples TRBV5-1 to TRBJ2-3; 7 positions match TRBD2. The CDR3 is 16 residues long. CDR1 and CDR2 from the germline V gene are SGHRS and YFSETQ. The V and J ends lost 1 base and 1 base, in that order; junction bases with no gene match: 6. This chain's CDR3 is CASSLHSTSGTDTQYF. In DNA, the CDR3 is TGCGCCAGCAGCTTGCATTCTACTAGCGGCACAGATACGCAGTATTTT.

The rearrangement uses TRBV19 and TRBJ2-7, with D perhaps TRBD2 (6 bases). This CDR3 is 13 amino acids long. Looked up from germline, CDR1 is LNHDA and CDR2 is SQIVND (reference sequence). V dropped 10 bases and J dropped 0 bases, with 13 bases sitting between them. The CDR3 DNA sequence: TGTGCCACCCACCTCGGGGGCTCCTACGAGCAGTACGTC. It encodes CATHLGGSYEQYV.

There are a few counts of this clonotype. This chain uses TRBV4-1 with TRBJ1-1, with a tentative D call TRBD1 (5 bases). Trimming shortened V by 5 bases and J by 3 bases, and 10 bases separated the two germline ends. CDR1 and CDR2 from the germline V gene are MGHRA and YSYEKL. The CDR3 contains 13 residues. The CDR3 loop is CASSSDTDTEAFF. The CDR3 DNA is TGCGCCAGCAGCTCGGACACTGACACTGAAGCTTTCTTT.

This clonotype was seen a few times. V and J are TRBV6-6 and TRBJ1-6; D is ambiguous. The CDR3 covers 12 residues. The germline V gene encodes CDR1 MNHNY and CDR2 SVGAGI (reference sequence). The V end lost 7 bases, the J end lost 0 bases, and 1 base lay between the germline ends. In nucleotides, the CDR3 is TGTGCCAGCACCTCCTATAATTCACCCCTCCACTTT. Its protein product is CASTSYNSPLHF.

The chain employs TRBV9 and TRBJ2-1; D is unresolved. Per the germline V gene, CDR1 is SGDLS and CDR2 is YYNGEE. The CDR3 spans 15 residues. V lost 0 bases to trimming and J lost 8 bases, with 15 bases between them. DNA for the CDR3: TGTGCCAGCAGCGTAGTAGAAGGGCTAGTGGATGAGCAGTTCTTC. Encoded protein: CASSVVEGLVDEQFF.

The chain has TRBV14 and TRBJ2-7; TRBD1 matches at 7 bases. This CDR3 has 13 amino acids. Germline V gives CDR1 SGHDN, CDR2 FVKESK. V trimming: 0 bases; J trimming: 5 bases; junction bases outside the gene matches: 1. The CDR3 region is CASSQDGTDEQYF. The DNA for the CDR3 is TGTGCCAGCAGCCAAGATGGGACAGACGAGCAGTACTTC.

The genes are TRBV28 and TRBJ2-6, with 8 bases matching TRBD1. The CDR3 totals 16 residues. Trimming at V came to 6 bases and at J to 0 bases, leaving 4 bases not matched to a gene. Germline CDR1 is MDHEN and CDR2 is SYDVKM. CDR3 residues: CASSQGQVSGANVLTF. The CDR3 nucleotides read TGTGCCAGCAGCCAGGGACAGGTCTCTGGGGCCAACGTCCTGACTTTC.

The genes are TRBV7-9 and TRBJ1-2; perhaps TRBD1 as D (5 bases). The V end was cut by 7 bases, the J end by 5 bases, with 20 bases between. CDR3 length: 15 residues. In germline, CDR1 is SEHNR, CDR2 FQNEAQ (reference sequence). CDR3 sequence: CASNVGAGGPYGYTF. CDR3 bases: TGTGCCAGCAACGTAGGGGCGGGAGGCCCTTATGGCTACACCTTC.

V gene TRBV3-1 combines with J gene TRBJ2-5, with 7 bases that match TRBD2. From germline, CDR1 is LGHDT and CDR2 YNNKEL (reference sequence). V dropped 7 bases and J dropped 5; count of bases not matched to a gene: 10. The CDR3 runs to 14 residues. The CDR3 bases are TGTGCCAGCACCTCAGCGGGGAGAGGCGAGACCCAGTACTTC. Its translation: CASTSAGRGETQYF.

At least ten counts were recorded for this clonotype. This chain joins TRBV7-2 and TRBJ2-2; D could derive from TRBD1 or TRBD2 (5 bases each). CDR1 and CDR2 from the germline V gene are SGHTA and FQGNSA. This CDR3 has 14 residues. Trimming cost V 3 bases and J 5 bases, with 10 bases left between them. The CDR3 DNA reads as TGTGCCAGCAGCTTCAGAGGGGTAACCGGGGAGCTGTTTTTT. Translated, it gives CASSFRGVTGELFF. Together with reference TRBV7-2 and TRBJ2-2, the CDR3 gives the full variable domain: GAGVSQSPSNKVTEKGKDVELRCDPISGHTALYWYRQSLGQGLEFLIYFQGNSAPDKSGLPSDRFSAERTGGSVSTLTIQRTQQEDSAVYLCASSFRGVTGELFFGEGSRLTVL.

This clonotype turned up a few times. The chain is built from TRBV6-5 and TRBJ2-1; D might be TRBD2 (5 bases). Per germline, CDR1 MNHEY and CDR2 SVGAGI. V gave up 5 bases and J gave up 0 bases, with 14 bases separating them. The CDR3 contains 16 residues. The CDR3 is CASSHLTGSSYNEQFF. The DNA for the CDR3 is TGTGCCAGCAGTCATCTGACGGGGAGCTCCTACAATGAGCAGTTCTTC.

This rearrangement joins TRBV3-1 to TRBJ1-5; TRBD1 agrees at 10 bases. Germline V CDR1 and CDR2: LGHDT, YNNKEL (reference sequence). The length of the CDR3 is 19 residues. The trim removed 3 bases at V and 0 bases at J, leaving 11 bases unmatched. In nucleotides, the CDR3 is TGTGCCAGCAGCCACCAAGACCCGGGACAGGGGATTAGCAATCAGCCCCAGCATTTT. As protein: CASSHQDPGQGISNQPQHF.

The V call is TRBV28, the J call TRBJ2-3; no definite D call. V lost 7 bases and J lost 4, with 18 bases in between. The CDR3 loop spans 15 amino acids. Germline loops: CDR1 MDHEN, CDR2 SYDVKM. Written as DNA, the CDR3 is TGTGCCAGCACCCTTTCCGGTACTGAGGCAGATACGCAGTATTTT. Residues: CASTLSGTEADTQYF.

This clonotype was picked up one time. This sequence joins TRBV12-3 or TRBV12-4 and TRBJ2-6; a weak D match, TRBD1 (6 bases). V shed 8 bases and J shed 1 base, with 15 bases lying between them. The CDR3 has 16 amino acids. The CDR3 protein is CASVYRDSSGANVLTF. CDR3 DNA: TGTGCCAGCGTCTACAGGGATAGTTCTGGGGCCAACGTCCTGACTTTC.

This clonotype was observed a handful of times. The chain carries TRBV9 and TRBJ1-1, with D unresolved. Germline CDR1 and CDR2: SGDLS and YYNGEE. This CDR3 is built from 13 residues. V was cut by 1 base and J by 1 base, with 5 bases left in between. CDR3 nucleotides: TGTGCCAGCAGCGTAAATCCGAACACTGAAGCTTTCTTT. The encoded protein is CASSVNPNTEAFF.

V and J are TRBV3-1 and TRBJ2-4; D may be TRBD1 (5 bases). The CDR3 contains 16 residues. V lost 1 base to trimming and J lost 8 bases, with 18 bases between them. CDR1 is LGHDT, CDR2 YNNKEL, per germline (reference sequence). The CDR3 loop is CASSQGARVDLDIQYF. The CDR3 DNA follows: TGTGCCAGCAGCCAAGGGGCCAGGGTGGATTTGGACATTCAGTACTTC.

The table lists this clonotype with a count of one. This chain connects TRBV9 to TRBJ2-2, with 12 nucleotides matching TRBD2. Trimming cost V 6 bases and J 6 bases; bases outside gene matches: 9. This CDR3 region has 16 residues. Germline values: CDR1 SGDLS, CDR2 YYNGEE. CDR3 amino acids: CASKASGRDVAGELFF. The CDR3 DNA follows: TGTGCCAGCAAGGCTAGCGGGAGGGACGTGGCCGGGGAGCTGTTTTTT.

This clonotype appeared a few times. V and J are TRBV7-2 and TRBJ2-5; 10 bases align to TRBD1. The V gene end was trimmed by 3 bases and the J gene end by 4 bases; junction bases not matched to a gene: 5. The length of the CDR3 is 15 residues. Per the germline V gene, CDR1 is SGHTA and CDR2 is FQGNSA. The CDR3 coding sequence is TGTGCCAGCAGCTTTAGGACAGGGGGGCGAGAGACCCAGTACTTC. It translates to CASSFRTGGRETQYF.

This clonotype was seen a handful of times. A single base separates this from a much larger clone, so it may be a read error. CDR3 amino acids: CASSVTLTGELFF. CDR3 nucleotide sequence: TGTGCCAGCAGTGTTACTCTCACCGGGGAGCTGTTTTTT. This sequence joins TRBV2 and TRBJ2-2; no firm D call. Trimming cost V 4 bases and J 4 bases, with 7 bases left between them. CDR3 length: 13 residues. Germline CDR1 reads SNHLY; CDR2 reads FYNNEI.

This chain links TRBV29-1 with TRBJ2-7; 7 positions match TRBD1. Germline lookup yields CDR1 SQVTM and CDR2 ANQGSEA. The CDR3 has 11 amino acids. V lost 7 bases, J lost 7 bases, and 7 bases stayed unmatched. The DNA for the CDR3 is TGCAGCGCCCGGACAGGAAGAGAGCAGTACTTC. This gives the protein CSARTGREQYF.

This clonotype was found a few times. DNA for the CDR3: TGTGCCAGCACATCAGGGCGGGGAAACATTCAGTACTTC. It encodes CASTSGRGNIQYF. This chain joins TRBV27 and TRBJ2-4, with D maybe TRBD2 (6 bases). V shed 7 bases and J shed 6 bases, with 13 bases lying between them. Germline V lookup: CDR1 MNHEY, CDR2 SMNVEV (reference sequence). This CDR3 is built from 13 residues.

J is TRBJ1-1 and V is TRBV25-1; D unclear. CDR3 length: 13 residues. Germline CDR1 MGHDK, CDR2 SYGVNS. V lost 2 bases and J 2 bases, leaving 6 bases between the germline ends. Here the CDR3 reads CASSELVNTEAFF. The CDR3 nucleotides read TGTGCCAGCAGTGAACTTGTAAACACTGAAGCTTTCTTT.

This clonotype was counted a few times. V gene TRBV28 combines with J gene TRBJ2-4; D remains ambiguous. V was clipped by 4 bases and J by 0 bases, with 25 bases between them. The CDR3 covers 20 residues. Per germline, CDR1 MDHEN and CDR2 SYDVKM. CDR3 coding DNA: TGTGCCAGCAGTTACTCCCCATTCGATCTCGGCGGTATAGCCAAAAACATTCAGTACTTC. This translates into CASSYSPFDLGGIAKNIQYF.

The rearrangement links TRBV12-3 or TRBV12-4 to TRBJ1-2; D gene uncertain. V lost 2 bases and J lost 8, with 15 bases in between. The CDR3 is made up of 14 amino acids. CDR3 sequence: CASSLTSGSRGYTF. The CDR3, as DNA: TGTGCCAGCAGTTTAACATCGGGATCACGGGGCTACACCTTC.

This clonotype was counted only a few times. CDR3 nucleotides: TGTGCCAGCAGCTTAAACTTGGGGGAGCTGTTTTTT. Amino acid sequence: CASSLNLGELFF. The V and J genes are TRBV11-2 and TRBJ2-2; D remains ambiguous. There are 12 residues in the CDR3. CDR1 SGHAT and CDR2 FQNNGV come from the germline V gene. V was pared by 2 bases and J by 8 bases, with 6 bases between.

This clonotype has more than one count but fewer than ten. V usage is TRBV5-6 and J usage is TRBJ1-2, with D tentatively TRBD1 (6 bases). The germline V gene encodes CDR1 SGHDT and CDR2 YYEEEE. Trimming removed 0 bases from V and 7 bases from J, with 13 bases in between. The CDR3 extends over 14 amino acids. The CDR3 region is CASSLVTGGSGYTF. The CDR3 DNA sequence: TGTGCCAGCAGCTTGGTTACGGGGGGCTCTGGCTACACCTTC.

In this sample, this clonotype turned up many times. The rearrangement joins TRBV12-3 or TRBV12-4 to TRBJ2-7, with D unresolved. Trimming took 1 base from V and 0 from J, leaving 7 bases between them. The CDR3 is made up of 14 amino acids. For the CDR3, the DNA is TGTGCCAGCAGTTTAGGACACGCCTCCTACGAGCAGTACTTC. It specifies CASSLGHASYEQYF.

The rearrangement joins TRBV5-1 to TRBJ2-3, with 8 bases matching TRBD2. V was clipped by 0 bases and J by 2 bases; unmatched bases: 8. CDR1 and CDR2 (germline): SGHRS, YFSETQ. There are 17 residues in the CDR3. The CDR3 spells CASSLDSLAGTTDTQYF. The CDR3 DNA is TGCGCCAGCAGCTTGGATTCTTTAGCGGGGACCACAGATACGCAGTATTTT.

The chain is built from TRBV6-5 and TRBJ2-3; maybe TRBD1 (7 bases). The CDR3 has 13 residues. CDR1 is MNHEY and CDR2 is SVGAGI in the germline V gene. The CDR3 nucleotides are TGTGCTGTGACAGGGAGGAACACAGATACGCAGTATTTT. Translating it yields CAVTGRNTDTQYF.